Presented here are 22 T cell receptor beta chains from one specimen sequenced in a study of graft-versus-host responses after intestinal transplantation. Profiled with immunoSEQ multiplex PCR; TCRdb holds only in-frame clones, not every one. Among about 93,000 clones listed, about four fifths were seen once. Their cognate antigens are unknown. This specimen was unstimulated CD4+ T cells sorted from spleen or lymph node cells, taken before intestinal transplant. These receptors all stem from a human donor who received an intestinal transplant.

The chain uses TRBV28 and TRBJ1-3; D remains unclear. This CDR3 has 15 amino acids. V was clipped by 2 bases and J by 0 bases, with 8 bases between them. Germline V CDR1 and CDR2: MDHEN, SYDVKM. The CDR3 is CASSLGRYSGNTIYF. In DNA, the CDR3 is TGTGCCAGCAGTTTAGGTCGCTACTCTGGAAACACCATATATTTT.

The rearrangement joins TRBV6-5 to TRBJ1-1; D call uncertain. Germline lookup yields CDR1 MNHEY and CDR2 SVGAGI. The CDR3 contains 12 residues. Deletions cut 6 bases from V and 4 bases from J, with 9 bases between. The CDR3 region is CASSRPGTEAFF. Written as DNA, the CDR3 is TGTGCCAGCAGCCGTCCCGGCACTGAAGCTTTCTTT.

V and J are TRBV10-2 and TRBJ2-1, with 10 positions matching TRBD1. This CDR3 has 14 residues. J lost 7 bases, V lost 5 bases, and 5 bases had no gene match. From germline, CDR1 is WSHSY and CDR2 SAAADI. As DNA, the CDR3 is TGCGCCAGCAGTAGGGACAGGGGACGGAATGAGCAGTTCTTC. Translated, it gives CASSRDRGRNEQFF.

The chain is built from TRBV6-1 and TRBJ2-5, with TRBD1 matching 10 bases. Per the germline V gene, CDR1 is MNHNS and CDR2 is SASEGT. The CDR3 totals 16 residues. V gave up 3 bases and J gave up 1 base; unmatched junction bases: 5. The CDR3 DNA reads as TGTGCCAGCAGTGACCGTTGGACAGGGGGCCAAGAGACCCAGTACTTC. This encodes CASSDRWTGGQETQYF.

The count of this clone is one. This chain joins TRBV5-1 and TRBJ1-3; no clear D gene. In germline, CDR1 is SGHRS, CDR2 YFSETQ. The CDR3 is 16 amino acids. V was trimmed by 2 bases and J by 5 bases, leaving 17 bases between them. Here the CDR3 DNA reads TGCGCCAGCAGCTTTAACGGAGAACCGAGGCGAAACACCATATATTTT. Encoded protein: CASSFNGEPRRNTIYF.

CDR3 in amino acids: CASSQERSNYGYTF. CDR3 DNA sequence: TGTGCCAGCAGCCAAGAACGGTCTAACTATGGCTACACCTTC. The genes are TRBV5-4 and TRBJ1-2; D is undetermined. Deletions cut 4 bases from V and 0 bases from J, with 10 bases between. The CDR3 is 14 amino acids. Germline V gene sequence: CDR1 SGHNT, CDR2 YYREEE (reference sequence). The variable domain in full, with the rest retrieved from reference TRBV5-4 and TRBJ1-2, is ETGVTQSPTHLIKTRGQQVTLRCSSQSGHNTVSWYQQALGQGPQFIFQYYREEENGRGNFPPRFSGLQFPNYSSELNVNALELDDSALYLCASSQERSNYGYTFGSGTRLTVV.

The chain is built from TRBV5-1 and TRBJ1-1, with a tentative D call TRBD1 (5 bases). CDR1 and CDR2 from the germline V gene are SGHRS and YFSETQ. This CDR3 has 14 residues. Trimming took off 0 bases at V and 3 bases at J, with 9 bases between the two ends. CDR3 protein: CASSLDGGYTEAFF. For the CDR3, the DNA is TGCGCCAGCAGCTTGGACGGGGGATACACTGAAGCTTTCTTT.

The J gene is TRBJ2-2, the V gene TRBV7-8, with a possible D match to TRBD2 (6 bases). Trimming removed 5 bases at V and 5 bases at J, with 9 bases between. Germline V gene data show CDR1 as SGHVS and CDR2 as FQNEAQ. This CDR3 spans 13 amino acids. CDR3 sequence reads: CASSTEGTGELFF. In DNA, the CDR3 is TGTGCCAGCAGCACGGAGGGGACCGGGGAGCTGTTTTTT.

The rearrangement links TRBV2 to TRBJ2-7, with 10 bases lining up with TRBD1. This CDR3 is 15 amino acids long. CDR1 SNHLY and CDR2 FYNNEI come from the germline V gene. V lost 6 bases, J lost 5 bases, and 10 bases stayed unmatched. The CDR3 sequence: CASSDRQGASHEQYF. CDR3 nucleotide sequence: TGTGCCAGCAGCGACAGACAGGGGGCTTCCCACGAGCAGTACTTC.

V is TRBV7-2 and J is TRBJ1-5; D gene unclear. The CDR3 runs to 14 residues. Germline CDR1 is SGHTA and CDR2 is FQGNSA. V shed 9 bases and J shed 2 bases, with 14 bases lying between them. CDR3 in amino acids: CASSTGFGNQPQHF. CDR3 coding DNA: TGTGCCAGTTCGACGGGTTTTGGCAATCAGCCCCAGCATTTT.

V is TRBV2 and J is TRBJ1-5; D remains unclear. Deletions cut 9 bases from V and 3 bases from J, with 15 bases between. The germline gives CDR1 SNHLY, CDR2 FYNNEI. The CDR3 is 14 amino acids. The CDR3 loop reads CASQARYSNQPQHF. The CDR3 bases are TGTGCCAGTCAGGCAAGATATTCCAATCAGCCCCAGCATTTT.

This clone was observed once. The chain carries TRBV11-1 and TRBJ2-3; 10 bases line up with TRBD1. The germline V gene encodes CDR1 SGHAT and CDR2 FQDESV (reference sequence). V shed 2 bases and J 1 base; nucleotides not matched to a gene: 6. The CDR3 consists of 17 residues. This CDR3 reads CASSLSGTGAGTDTQYF. The CDR3 region has the DNA TGTGCCAGCAGCTTATCCGGGACAGGGGCGGGCACAGATACGCAGTATTTT.

This chain joins TRBV27 and TRBJ1-5; tentative D call: TRBD1 (6 bases). In germline, CDR1 is MNHEY, CDR2 SMNVEV (reference sequence). This CDR3 spans 13 amino acids. Trimming removed 3 bases from V and 4 bases from J, with 7 bases in between. The CDR3 DNA is TGTGCCAGCAGTTTCGACAGGAATCAGCCCCAGCATTTT. Translation: CASSFDRNQPQHF.

The chain uses TRBV11-2 and TRBJ2-3; D unresolved. The CDR3 totals 17 residues. V gave up 1 base and J gave up 4 bases, with 18 bases separating them. Germline CDR1 reads SGHAT; CDR2 reads FQNNGV. CDR3 sequence: CASSLGSTPSVPDTQYF. CDR3 nucleotide sequence: TGTGCCAGCAGCTTAGGGTCGACACCCTCGGTTCCAGATACGCAGTATTTT. The whole variable domain, filled in from reference TRBV11-2 and TRBJ2-3, reads EAGVAQSPRYKIIEKRQSVAFWCNPISGHATLYWYQQILGQGPKLLIQFQNNGVVDDSQLPKDRFSAERLKGVDSTLKIQPAKLEDSAVYLCASSLGSTPSVPDTQYFGPGTRLTVL.

The chain uses TRBV6-1 and TRBJ1-3; perhaps TRBD1 as D (6 bases). Germline lookup yields CDR1 MNHNS and CDR2 SASEGT. This CDR3 has 14 amino acids. The V end was cut by 6 bases, the J end by 4 bases, with 13 bases between. Here the CDR3 reads CASSPNTGGNTIYF. The CDR3 DNA reads as TGTGCCAGCAGCCCTAATACAGGGGGAAACACCATATATTTT.

This rearrangement joins TRBV19 to TRBJ1-5; 7 bases align to TRBD1. The CDR3 length is 16 residues. V lost 9 bases and J lost 2; bases outside the gene matches: 13. Germline CDR1 and CDR2: LNHDA and SQIVND (reference sequence). The CDR3 sequence is CASLMRGGAGNQPQHF. The CDR3 DNA is TGTGCCAGCCTCATGAGAGGGGGCGCGGGCAATCAGCCCCAGCATTTT. Combining the CDR3 with reference TRBV19 and TRBJ1-5 gives the whole variable domain DGGITQSPKYLFRKEGQNVTLSCEQNLNHDAMYWYRQDPGQGLRLIYYSQIVNDFQKGDIAEGYSVSREKKESFPLTVTSAQKNPTAFYLCASLMRGGAGNQPQHFGDGTRLSIL.

The rearrangement joins TRBV9 to TRBJ2-1, with TRBD2 as a possible D gene (6 bases). The germline V gene encodes CDR1 SGDLS and CDR2 YYNGEE. Trimming stripped 0 bases from V and 2 bases from J, with 9 bases between. This CDR3 is 15 amino acids long. This CDR3 is CASSVGRVAYNEQFF. The CDR3 DNA reads as TGTGCCAGCAGCGTAGGGAGGGTCGCCTACAATGAGCAGTTCTTC. The full variable domain, rest sourced from reference TRBV9 and TRBJ2-1, is DSGVTQTPKHLITATGQRVTLRCSPRSGDLSVYWYQQSLDQGLQFLIQYYNGEERAKGNILERFSAQQFPDLHSELNLSSLELGDSALYFCASSVGRVAYNEQFFGPGTRLTVL.

V is TRBV5-1 and J is TRBJ2-3; 7 bases map to TRBD2. The CDR3 consists of 14 residues. V trimming: 2 bases; J trimming: 2 bases; junction bases outside the gene matches: 2. Per germline, CDR1 SGHRS and CDR2 YFSETQ. The CDR3 is CASSFGTTTDTQYF. CDR3 DNA: TGCGCCAGCAGCTTTGGGACTACCACAGATACGCAGTATTTT.

In the case of this clone: The sample carries other DNA sequences with the same CDR3. The V gene is TRBV28, the J gene TRBJ2-7, with D hard to call. The CDR3 is 14 amino acids. The V and J ends lost 2 bases and 0 bases respectively, with 8 bases between them. Germline CDR1 and CDR2: MDHEN and SYDVKM. CDR3 amino acids: CASSLGRYSYEQYF. The CDR3 region has the DNA TGTGCCAGCAGTTTAGGTCGGTACTCCTACGAGCAGTACTTC.

The CDR3 DNA reads as TGTGCCAGCAGTGTATTACAGGGCTACGAGCAGTACTTC. Residues: CASSVLQGYEQYF. The J gene is TRBJ2-5, the V gene TRBV2; D might be TRBD1 (6 bases). The J call may be in error: the DNA end matches TRBJ2-7 better. From germline, CDR1 is SNHLY and CDR2 FYNNEI. The CDR3 is 13 residues long.

The V call is TRBV29-1, the J call TRBJ2-3; tentative D call: TRBD2 (6 bases). V was pared by 5 bases and J by 3 bases, with 9 bases between. The germline V gene has CDR1 SQVTM and CDR2 ANQGSEA. This CDR3 is 12 amino acids long. The CDR3 region is CSVLEGTDTQYF. CDR3 coding DNA: TGCAGCGTTCTGGAGGGGACAGATACGCAGTATTTT.

This chain joins TRBV5-1 and TRBJ2-1; D perhaps matches TRBD1 (5 bases). The V and J ends lost 1 base and 7 bases respectively, with 12 bases between them. The germline V gene encodes CDR1 SGHRS and CDR2 YFSETQ. The CDR3 contains 14 residues. The CDR3 DNA reads TGCGCCAGCAGCTTGTTAGGGGTCGCAAATGAGCAGTTCTTC. Protein: CASSLLGVANEQFF.